A selection of T cell receptor beta chains follows, all from one sample in a study of control samples from healthy donors and cancer patients. Clones were read by immunoSEQ multiplex PCR, and TCRdb kept only the in-frame ones, dropping some. The table has about 180,000 clones, roughly nine tenths seen once. The material sequenced was blood. The source is a man aged 30-40 years in good health. Both conserved end residues are part of each CDR3. Each record gives: D gene, J gene, V gene, clone size, CDR3 DNA, CDR3 protein. A D gene is named only where the DNA matches it firmly. Not all rows give a size; the values are once, few, many and, for expanded clones, a class.

D gene: .; J gene: TRBJ1-2; V gene: TRBV21-1; clone size: .; CDR3 DNA: TGTGCCAGCAGCAAAGAGGAGGAACAGGGGCAGCCCTATGGCTACACCTTC; CDR3 protein: CASSKEEEQGQPYGYTF
D gene: TRBD1; J gene: TRBJ1-1; V gene: TRBV7-2; clone size: .; CDR3 DNA: TGTGCCAGCAGCTTACCAGGGGGCACTGAAGCTTTCTTT; CDR3 protein: CASSLPGGTEAFF
D gene: .; J gene: TRBJ2-3; V gene: TRBV28; clone size: .; CDR3 DNA: TGTGCCAGCAGTTTATATCCCACCACAGATACGCAGTATTTT; CDR3 protein: CASSLYPTTDTQYF
D gene: TRBD1; J gene: TRBJ2-7; V gene: TRBV2; clone size: .; CDR3 DNA: TGTGCCAGCAGTGGGACAGGGGGTGGGCAGTACTTC; CDR3 protein: CASSGTGGGQYF
D gene: TRBD2; J gene: TRBJ2-2; V gene: TRBV7-2; clone size: .; CDR3 DNA: TGTGCCAGCAGCTTTTCGGGACTAGCGGGGGCTGGGGGCGGGGAGCTGTTTTTT; CDR3 protein: CASSFSGLAGAGGGELFF
D gene: TRBD1; J gene: TRBJ1-4; V gene: TRBV7-2; clone size: once; CDR3 DNA: TGTGCCAGCAGCGTGGGGACAGGGGGTAATGAAAAACTGTTTTTT; CDR3 protein: CASSVGTGGNEKLFF
D gene: .; J gene: TRBJ1-5; V gene: TRBV27; clone size: .; CDR3 DNA: TGTGCCAGCAGTTTACGGGGGGGCGATCAGCCCCAGCATTTT; CDR3 protein: CASSLRGGDQPQHF
D gene: .; J gene: TRBJ2-1; V gene: TRBV10-1; clone size: .; CDR3 DNA: TGCGCCAGCAGTGGTGGGGTATCCTACAATGAGCAGTTCTTC; CDR3 protein: CASSGGVSYNEQFF
D gene: TRBD2; J gene: TRBJ2-7; V gene: TRBV27; clone size: .; CDR3 DNA: TGTGCCAGCAGGACTAGCGGTTCGACCCTCTACGAGCAGTACTTC; CDR3 protein: CASRTSGSTLYEQYF
D gene: .; J gene: TRBJ1-5; V gene: TRBV6-5; clone size: few; CDR3 DNA: TGTGCCAGCACCCCAGGAGGGCACGGTCAGCCCCAGCATTTT; CDR3 protein: CASTPGGHGQPQHF
D gene: TRBD1; J gene: TRBJ1-2; V gene: TRBV5-5; clone size: .; CDR3 DNA: TGTGCCAGCAGCTTGGCCCATTTCACAGGGGGCTCGGATGGCTACACCTTC; CDR3 protein: CASSLAHFTGGSDGYTF
D gene: .; J gene: TRBJ1-6; V gene: TRBV6-5; clone size: .; CDR3 DNA: TGTGCCAACACGTCCCCAGGGACGGGGGAATCACCCCTCCACTTT; CDR3 protein: CANTSPGTGESPLHF
D gene: .; J gene: TRBJ1-2; V gene: TRBV9; clone size: .; CDR3 DNA: TGTGCCAGCAGCGGGGGTGGGGCGGGAAGGTATGGCTACACCTTC; CDR3 protein: CASSGGGAGRYGYTF
D gene: .; J gene: TRBJ2-7; V gene: TRBV3-1/TRBV3-2; clone size: .; CDR3 DNA: TGTGCCAGCAGCCAAGAAAAACGACTTGGACTAAACTTC; CDR3 protein: CASSQEKRLGLNF
D gene: .; J gene: TRBJ2-3; V gene: TRBV27; clone size: .; CDR3 DNA: TGTGCCAGCAGCCAGTACAGGGTTGCAGATACGCAGTATTTT; CDR3 protein: CASSQYRVADTQYF
D gene: TRBD2; J gene: TRBJ2-5; V gene: TRBV14; clone size: once; CDR3 DNA: TGTGCCAGCAGCCCACTAGCGGGACGACAAGAGACCCAGTACTTC; CDR3 protein: CASSPLAGRQETQYF
D gene: .; J gene: TRBJ1-2; V gene: TRBV4-3; clone size: .; CDR3 DNA: TGCGCCAGCAGCCAAGATAAGGTGGTCAGGGCCAACCTTAACTATGGCTACACCTTC; CDR3 protein: CASSQDKVVRANLNYGYTF
D gene: .; J gene: TRBJ1-1; V gene: TRBV5-4; clone size: .; CDR3 DNA: TGTGCCAGCAGAGGGATGGAAAGGGACACTGAAGCTTTCTTT; CDR3 protein: CASRGMERDTEAFF
D gene: TRBD1; J gene: TRBJ1-5; V gene: TRBV23-1; clone size: .; CDR3 DNA: TGCGCCAGCAGTCATCGGACAGGGGGGAGAGATCAGCCCCAGCATTTT; CDR3 protein: CASSHRTGGRDQPQHF
D gene: .; J gene: TRBJ2-7; V gene: TRBV10-3; clone size: .; CDR3 DNA: TGTGCCATCAGTGACCCCCCGGGAGACGAGCAGTACTTC; CDR3 protein: CAISDPPGDEQYF
D gene: TRBD2; J gene: TRBJ2-5; V gene: TRBV6-1; clone size: once; CDR3 DNA: TGTGCCAGCAGTGAGACTAGCGGGAGACGGGAGACCCAGTACTTC; CDR3 protein: CASSETSGRRETQYF
D gene: .; J gene: TRBJ2-6; V gene: TRBV5-1; clone size: .; CDR3 DNA: TGCGCCAGCAGCTTGGGAGGGACTGGGGCCAACGTCCTGACTTTC; CDR3 protein: CASSLGGTGANVLTF
D gene: TRBD2; J gene: TRBJ2-3; V gene: TRBV9; clone size: .; CDR3 DNA: TGTGCCAGCAGCGTTAGCGGGAAAAGCACAGATACGCAGTATTTT; CDR3 protein: CASSVSGKSTDTQYF
D gene: .; J gene: TRBJ2-7; V gene: TRBV6-5; clone size: .; CDR3 DNA: TGTGCCAGCACTGGGTATTCCGAGCAGTACTTC; CDR3 protein: CASTGYSEQYF
D gene: .; J gene: TRBJ1-5; V gene: TRBV19; clone size: .; CDR3 DNA: TGTGCCAGTAGTATAGATCTCTTGATCGGTATGAGGGGGAATCAGCCCCAGCATTTT; CDR3 protein: CASSIDLLIGMRGNQPQHF
D gene: .; J gene: TRBJ2-7; V gene: TRBV27; clone size: .; CDR3 DNA: TGTGCCAGCAGTGGTCGTATGGCGGGCGAGCAGTACTTC; CDR3 protein: CASSGRMAGEQYF
D gene: TRBD2; J gene: TRBJ2-1; V gene: TRBV27; clone size: .; CDR3 DNA: TGTGCCAGCAGTCCACGGGGTACTAGCGGCTCCTACAATGAGCAGTTCTTC; CDR3 protein: CASSPRGTSGSYNEQFF
D gene: .; J gene: TRBJ2-2; V gene: TRBV11-3; clone size: few; CDR3 DNA: TGTGCCAGCAGCTTAGATATCAATTCCGGGGAGCTGTTTTTT; CDR3 protein: CASSLDINSGELFF
D gene: .; J gene: TRBJ1-1; V gene: TRBV14; clone size: .; CDR3 DNA: TGTGCCAGCAGCCCTGGGGAGGGTCGTGGTGAAGCTTTCTTT; CDR3 protein: CASSPGEGRGEAFF
D gene: TRBD1; J gene: TRBJ2-6; V gene: TRBV28; clone size: .; CDR3 DNA: TGTGCCAGCAGCACACAACAAGGGACAGGGCACTCTGGGGCCAACGTCCTGACTTTC; CDR3 protein: CASSTQQGTGHSGANVLTF
D gene: TRBD2; J gene: TRBJ2-3; V gene: TRBV6-4; clone size: once; CDR3 DNA: TGTGCCACCCAAGCGGGGGGAAAGGGTACGCAGTATTTT; CDR3 protein: CATQAGGKGTQYF
D gene: TRBD1; J gene: TRBJ1-6; V gene: TRBV11-2; clone size: .; CDR3 DNA: TGTGCCAGCAGCCGACAGGGGGGGAATTCACCCCTCCACTTT; CDR3 protein: CASSRQGGNSPLHF
D gene: .; J gene: TRBJ2-5; V gene: TRBV5-6; clone size: .; CDR3 DNA: TGTGCCAGCAGCTTGGACTGGCGAGAGACCCAGTACTTC; CDR3 protein: CASSLDWRETQYF
D gene: .; J gene: TRBJ2-5; V gene: TRBV5-1; clone size: .; CDR3 DNA: TGCGCCAGCAGCTTAGAGGCAAGAGGGGAAGAGACCCAGTACTTC; CDR3 protein: CASSLEARGEETQYF
D gene: .; J gene: TRBJ2-7; V gene: TRBV2; clone size: once; CDR3 DNA: TGTGCCAGCAGTGAATACGTGGAGCAGTACTTC; CDR3 protein: CASSEYVEQYF
D gene: .; J gene: TRBJ2-7; V gene: TRBV5-1; clone size: once; CDR3 DNA: TGCGCCAGCAGCTTGGCTGGGCCGGAAGAGCAGTACTTC; CDR3 protein: CASSLAGPEEQYF
D gene: .; J gene: TRBJ1-5; V gene: TRBV30; clone size: .; CDR3 DNA: TGTGCCTGGAGTGCCGGCCTGAATCAGCCCCAGCATTTT; CDR3 protein: CAWSAGLNQPQHF
D gene: TRBD1; J gene: TRBJ2-5; V gene: TRBV5-4; clone size: once; CDR3 DNA: TGTGCCAGCAGCCCGGGACAGGGTCCCGGAGAGACCCAGTACTTC; CDR3 protein: CASSPGQGPGETQYF
D gene: .; J gene: TRBJ2-3; V gene: TRBV18; clone size: .; CDR3 DNA: TGTGCCAGCTCACCACCGGGGAAGGCGGGCGCAGATACGCAGTATTTT; CDR3 protein: CASSPPGKAGADTQYF
D gene: TRBD1; J gene: TRBJ1-1; V gene: TRBV6-2/TRBV6-3; clone size: once; CDR3 DNA: TGTGCCAGCAGTTGGGGACAGTGGGAAAGCACTGAAGCTTTCTTT; CDR3 protein: CASSWGQWESTEAFF
D gene: TRBD1; J gene: TRBJ2-1; V gene: TRBV7-2; clone size: .; CDR3 DNA: TGTGCCAGCAGCCTCGACAGGGTTCCCTACAATGAGCAGTTCTTC; CDR3 protein: CASSLDRVPYNEQFF
D gene: .; J gene: TRBJ1-2; V gene: TRBV15; clone size: .; CDR3 DNA: TGTGCCACCAGCAGAGCACAGAGTAGTGGCGGCTACACCTTC; CDR3 protein: CATSRAQSSGGYTF
D gene: .; J gene: TRBJ2-3; V gene: TRBV19; clone size: .; CDR3 DNA: TGTGCCAGTAGTATGGGGACAGATACGCAGTATTTT; CDR3 protein: CASSMGTDTQYF
D gene: .; J gene: TRBJ1-6; V gene: TRBV7-2; clone size: once; CDR3 DNA: TGTGCCAGCAGCTCCACAGGACTCTATAATTCACCCCTCCACTTT; CDR3 protein: CASSSTGLYNSPLHF
D gene: .; J gene: TRBJ2-7; V gene: TRBV27; clone size: .; CDR3 DNA: TGTGCCAGCAGTCCCCGGACAGCCCACGAGCAGTACTTC; CDR3 protein: CASSPRTAHEQYF
D gene: .; J gene: TRBJ1-6; V gene: TRBV27; clone size: .; CDR3 DNA: TGTGCCAGCAGTTTCGATGACGGGAGGTCCTATAATTCACCCCTCCACTTT; CDR3 protein: CASSFDDGRSYNSPLHF
D gene: TRBD2; J gene: TRBJ2-7; V gene: TRBV30; clone size: .; CDR3 DNA: TGTGCCTGGAGCAGCGGGACCCGCCGGGTGTACGAGCAGTACTTC; CDR3 protein: CAWSSGTRRVYEQYF
D gene: .; J gene: TRBJ2-7; V gene: TRBV3-1/TRBV3-2; clone size: .; CDR3 DNA: TGTGCCAGCAGCCTGCCCGACAGGTCCTACGAGCAGTACTTC; CDR3 protein: CASSLPDRSYEQYF
D gene: .; J gene: TRBJ1-1; V gene: TRBV27; clone size: .; CDR3 DNA: TGTGCCAGCAACCGGGGTCTGGGGACTGAAGCTTTCTTT; CDR3 protein: CASNRGLGTEAFF
D gene: .; J gene: TRBJ2-1; V gene: TRBV10-1; clone size: .; CDR3 DNA: TGCGCCAGCAGTGCCGTGACAGGCTCCTACAATGAGCAGTTCTTC; CDR3 protein: CASSAVTGSYNEQFF
D gene: .; J gene: TRBJ2-1; V gene: TRBV18; clone size: .; CDR3 DNA: TGTGCCAGCTCACCACCGTTACTTCTATCTCTCTACAATGAGCAGTTCTTC; CDR3 protein: CASSPPLLLSLYNEQFF
D gene: .; J gene: TRBJ2-7; V gene: TRBV7-2; clone size: .; CDR3 DNA: TGTGCCAGCAGCTTATTGACGAGGTCCGAGCAGTACTTC; CDR3 protein: CASSLLTRSEQYF
D gene: .; J gene: TRBJ2-5; V gene: TRBV11-3; clone size: .; CDR3 DNA: TGTGCCAGCAGCTTAGAGCGATGGCAAGAGACCCAGTACTTC; CDR3 protein: CASSLERWQETQYF
D gene: TRBD1; J gene: TRBJ1-6; V gene: TRBV7-2; clone size: .; CDR3 DNA: TGTGCCAGCAGCTTAGCGGGGACAGGGTACTCTTCACCCCTCCACTTT; CDR3 protein: CASSLAGTGYSSPLHF
D gene: .; J gene: TRBJ2-7; V gene: TRBV7-8; clone size: once; CDR3 DNA: TGTGCCAGCAGCTCCGCCGGGACGGTCTCCTACGAGCAGTACTTC; CDR3 protein: CASSSAGTVSYEQYF
D gene: .; J gene: TRBJ1-3; V gene: TRBV7-2; clone size: .; CDR3 DNA: TGTGCCAGCAGCCTAAGGGGGGCGCGCGGAAACACCATATATTTT; CDR3 protein: CASSLRGARGNTIYF
D gene: .; J gene: TRBJ2-3; V gene: TRBV27; clone size: once; CDR3 DNA: TGTGCCAGCAGTCCCCCCCGAGGGACGACCCACACCGCAGATACGCAGTATTTT; CDR3 protein: CASSPPRGTTHTADTQYF
D gene: TRBD1; J gene: TRBJ1-2; V gene: TRBV7-2; clone size: .; CDR3 DNA: TGTGCCAGCAGCTCAGTAACCGGGACAGGGGTCGGCTACACCTTC; CDR3 protein: CASSSVTGTGVGYTF
D gene: TRBD1; J gene: TRBJ1-1; V gene: TRBV5-4; clone size: .; CDR3 DNA: TGTGCCAGCAGCTTCGGAAGGGGGCACACTGAAGCTTTCTTT; CDR3 protein: CASSFGRGHTEAFF
D gene: .; J gene: TRBJ2-3; V gene: TRBV29-1; clone size: .; CDR3 DNA: TGCAGCGTTTCTAGCACAGATACGCAGTATTTT; CDR3 protein: CSVSSTDTQYF